This entry features one T cell receptor (beta chain) sequence. Its specific antigen is unknown. Base quality data are lacking; no much larger clone is found one base away. This sample is drawn from a study of T cells in Graves' hyperthyroidism and ophthalmopathy (dated by TCRdb to about 2019). Notes on the research overall: Peripheral blood was sampled at the time of initial diagnosis, prior to any treatment. TCR V-J signatures able to tell the groups apart were searched for in a discovery cohort of 95 to 100 patients, of whom under 45 had Graves' ophthalmopathy and 57 had stable Graves' hyperthyroidism. Whether ophthalmopathy could be predicted prospectively was tested in an independent validation cohort made up of under 20 hyperthyroidism patients plus 17 patients who later progressed to ophthalmopathy. The roughly 91 discovery patients were randomly split 7:3 into training and test sets. Thyroid tissue and blood T-cell repertoires from about six Graves' hyperthyroidism patients were also compared in the study. After blood sampling, hyperthyroidism patients were treated with methimazole at a starting dose of 30 mg daily, and ophthalmopathy patients were treated with high-dose intravenous methylprednisolone. The paper describes TCR Vbeta CDR3 sequencing of 135 peripheral blood samples, made up of roughly 45 ophthalmopathy patients, over 70 hyperthyroidism patients and roughly 17 progressor patients. Study-wide conclusions, independent of this receptor: No statistical method was used to fix the sample size in advance, and group allocation was not hidden from the investigators. In validation, progression to ophthalmopathy was predicted by the model with roughly 69% sensitivity and roughly 76% specificity, a median of approximately 7.1 months before onset. In cross-validation, a model built on a 13 V-J signature told ophthalmopathy apart from stable hyperthyroidism with approximately 90% sensitivity and approximately 81% specificity, and in testing the same model reached 80%/75%. Most expanded thyroid clonotypes (frequency above 0.001) were also found in blood, which suggests that blood repertoires may mirror thyroid immune responses.

Taken from the germline V gene, the CDR1 and CDR2 loops are MNHEY and SVGAGI. There are 16 amino acids in the CDR3, from cysteine to phenylalanine inclusive. Of all the DNA, just the CDR3 is kept, 48 bases in frame from base 1. The junction shows trimming of 6 bases on V and 2 bases on J, plus 18 bases between the germline ends. TCR beta CDR3 regions were amplified from RNA transcripts. A first-round RT-PCR of the TCR CDR3 used the HTBI primer set with the Qiagen OneStep RT-PCR kit. Libraries were constructed in a second round of multiplex PCR, after which size selection and purification were performed. Sequencing of the libraries was done on an Illumina HiSeq2000 using paired-end 100 bp reads. The original methods were these. SOAPnuke was used to process the raw data, with reads discarded if the reads contained adapters or uncalled bases, had a mean Phred below 15, or lacked an exact constant-primer or identifier match. High-quality paired reads were merged using COPE v1.2.5, and each unique nucleotide sequence was defined as a clonotype. MiTCR v1.1 was used to align the clonotypes against IMGT TRBV, TRBD and TRBJ reference segments. The analysis included only V-J combinations with a frequency above 0.0001, which together covered about 99% of the repertoires. A TCS score was defined as the ratio between F50 (clonal expansion) and ExV (chaos), using BLOSUM62-based TCRdist between CDR3 peptides within each V-J. Welch's t-statistics and random forest reduced some 510 V-J features to fewer than 15, which were used in a naive Bayes classifier (R e1071). The similarity between thyroid and blood repertoires was quantified using the Morisita-Horn index. The raw public data were reprocessed by TCRdb itself: fastp quality trimming at Q25, MiXCR clonotype calling, in-frame beta chains only. Identical CDR3 proteins give one entry, which carries the most common genes and DNA. These V and J calls are TCRdb output, not the study's own analysis. This sample holds about 760,000 distinct CDR3 sequences; 30% to 40% were observed only once. Around 31% of the sample lies in the top ten.

Graves' hyperthyroidism was defined as stable when no progression to ophthalmopathy occurred over 18 months of follow-up. Hyperthyroidism patients were newly diagnosed, with disease duration under 2 months, and aged 18 to 65 years. Patients with uncontrolled infections, other autoimmune diseases, pregnancy or lactation were excluded. Clinical symptoms, serum thyroxine and TRAb, thyroid ultrasound, and orbital computed tomography formed the basis for the diagnoses. PBMCs were separated from 10 ml of fresh peripheral blood using Ficoll-Paque density gradient centrifugation. Total RNA was extracted using Trizol reagent, and RNA quality was assessed on an Agilent 2100 Bioanalyzer.

The chain links TRBV6-5 with TRBJ2-3; the D segment might be TRBD1 or TRBD2, since each matches 5 bases. This TCR was recovered from a woman in her thirties or forties with Graves' hyperthyroidism. Sample: blood. In nucleotides, the sequence is TGTGCCAGCAGCCCTGGCCCGCCAGGGACCACAGATACGCAGTATTTT. The encoded protein is CASSPGPPGTTDTQYF.